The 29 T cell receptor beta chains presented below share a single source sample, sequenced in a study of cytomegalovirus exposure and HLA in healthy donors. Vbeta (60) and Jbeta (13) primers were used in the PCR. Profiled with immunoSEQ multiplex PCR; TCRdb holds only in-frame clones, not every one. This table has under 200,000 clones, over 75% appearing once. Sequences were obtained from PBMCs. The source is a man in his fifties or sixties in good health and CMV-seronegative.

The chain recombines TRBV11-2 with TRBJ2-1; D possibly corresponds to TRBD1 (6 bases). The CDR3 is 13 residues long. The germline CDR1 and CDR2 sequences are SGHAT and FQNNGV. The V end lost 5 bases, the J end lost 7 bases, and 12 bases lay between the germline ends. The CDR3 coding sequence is TGTGCCAGCAGCGTAGTCGGACAGAATGAGCAGTTCTTC. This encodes CASSVVGQNEQFF.

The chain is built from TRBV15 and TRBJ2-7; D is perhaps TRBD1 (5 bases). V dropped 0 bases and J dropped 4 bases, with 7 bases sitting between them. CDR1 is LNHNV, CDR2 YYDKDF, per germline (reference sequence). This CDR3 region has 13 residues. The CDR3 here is CATSRDGAYEQYF. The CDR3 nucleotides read TGTGCCACCAGCAGAGATGGGGCTTACGAGCAGTACTTC.

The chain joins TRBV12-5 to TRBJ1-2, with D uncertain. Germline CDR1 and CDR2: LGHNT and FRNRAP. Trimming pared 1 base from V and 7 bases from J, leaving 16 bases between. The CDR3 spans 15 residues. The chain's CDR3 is CASGLASSSVPGYTF. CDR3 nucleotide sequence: TGTGCTAGTGGTTTGGCGAGTTCGTCGGTCCCTGGCTACACCTTC.

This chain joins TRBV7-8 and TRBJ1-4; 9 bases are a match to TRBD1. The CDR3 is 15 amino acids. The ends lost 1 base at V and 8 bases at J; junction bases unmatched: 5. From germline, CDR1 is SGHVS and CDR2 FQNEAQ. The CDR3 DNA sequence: TGTGCCAGCAGCTTAGACGGGACAGGGAAAGAAAAACTGTTTTTT. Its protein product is CASSLDGTGKEKLFF.

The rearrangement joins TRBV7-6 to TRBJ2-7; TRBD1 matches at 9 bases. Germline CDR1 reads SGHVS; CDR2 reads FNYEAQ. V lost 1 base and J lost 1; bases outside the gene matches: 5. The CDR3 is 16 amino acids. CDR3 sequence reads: CASSLEGTGLSYEQYF. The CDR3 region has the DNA TGTGCCAGCAGCTTAGAGGGGACAGGGTTATCCTACGAGCAGTACTTC.

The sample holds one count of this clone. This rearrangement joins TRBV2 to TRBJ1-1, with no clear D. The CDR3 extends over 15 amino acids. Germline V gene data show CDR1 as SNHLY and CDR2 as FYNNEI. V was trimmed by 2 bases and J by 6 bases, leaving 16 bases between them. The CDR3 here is CASSEIDSTGAEAFF. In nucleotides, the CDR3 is TGTGCCAGCAGTGAAATCGATTCCACCGGGGCTGAAGCTTTCTTT. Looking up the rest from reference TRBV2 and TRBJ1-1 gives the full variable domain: EPEVTQTPSHQVTQMGQEVILRCVPISNHLYFYWYRQILGQKVEFLVSFYNNEISEKSEIFDDQFSVERPDGSNFTLKIRSTKLEDSAMYFCASSEIDSTGAEAFFGQGTRLTVV.

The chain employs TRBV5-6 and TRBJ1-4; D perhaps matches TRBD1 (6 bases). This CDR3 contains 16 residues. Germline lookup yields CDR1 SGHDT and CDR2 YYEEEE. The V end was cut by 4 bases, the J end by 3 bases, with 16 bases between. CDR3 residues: CASSRRTARSNEKLFF. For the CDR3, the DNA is TGTGCCAGCAGCCGCAGGACAGCTAGATCTAATGAAAAACTGTTTTTT.

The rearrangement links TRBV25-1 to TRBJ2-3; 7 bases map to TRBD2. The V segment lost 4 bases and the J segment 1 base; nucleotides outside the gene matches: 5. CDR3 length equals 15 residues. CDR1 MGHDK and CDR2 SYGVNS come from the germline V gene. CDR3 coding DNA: TGTGCCAGCAGTGGACGGGCGGGGGGCACAGATACGCAGTATTTT. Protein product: CASSGRAGGTDTQYF.

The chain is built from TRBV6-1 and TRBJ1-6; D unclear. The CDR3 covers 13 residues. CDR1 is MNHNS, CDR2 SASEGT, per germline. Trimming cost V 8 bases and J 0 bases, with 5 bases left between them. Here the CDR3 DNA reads TGTGCCAGCGCCAGCTCCTATAATTCACCCCTCCACTTT. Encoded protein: CASASSYNSPLHF.

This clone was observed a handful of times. The CDR3 sequence is CASSKTGGSTEAFF. DNA for the CDR3: TGTGCCAGCAGTAAAACAGGGGGGAGCACTGAAGCTTTCTTT. The chain carries TRBV6-6 and TRBJ1-1, with TRBD1 identical over 8 bases. CDR3 length: 14 residues. The germline V gene encodes CDR1 MNHNY and CDR2 SVGAGI (reference sequence). V gave up 5 bases and J gave up 4 bases; unmatched junction bases: 6.

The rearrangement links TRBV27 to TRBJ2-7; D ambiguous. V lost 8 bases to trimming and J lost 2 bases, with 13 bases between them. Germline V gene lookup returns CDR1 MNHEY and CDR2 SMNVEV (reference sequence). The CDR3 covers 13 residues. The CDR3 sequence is CASGLGTTYEQYF. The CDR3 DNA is TGTGCCAGCGGTCTAGGAACCACCTACGAGCAGTACTTC.

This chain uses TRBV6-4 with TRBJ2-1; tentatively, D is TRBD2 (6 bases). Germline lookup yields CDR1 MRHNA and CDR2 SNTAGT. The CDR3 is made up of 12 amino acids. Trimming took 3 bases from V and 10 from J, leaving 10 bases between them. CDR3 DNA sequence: TGTGCCAGCAGTGATGTTAGCGGCGAGCAGTTCTTC. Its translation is CASSDVSGEQFF.

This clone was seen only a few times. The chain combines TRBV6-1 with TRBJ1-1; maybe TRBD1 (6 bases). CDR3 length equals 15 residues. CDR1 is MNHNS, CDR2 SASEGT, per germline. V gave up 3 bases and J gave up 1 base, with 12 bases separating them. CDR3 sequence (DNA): TGTGCCAGCAGTGAGTGGACAGCTCCGAACACTGAAGCTTTCTTT. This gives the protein CASSEWTAPNTEAFF.

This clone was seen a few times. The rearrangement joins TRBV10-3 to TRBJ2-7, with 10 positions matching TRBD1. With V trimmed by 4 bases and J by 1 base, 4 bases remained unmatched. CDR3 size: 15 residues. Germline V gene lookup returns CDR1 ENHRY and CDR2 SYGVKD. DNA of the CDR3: TGTGCCATCAGTGGCGACAGGGGGCTGTCCTACGAGCAGTACTTC. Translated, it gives CAISGDRGLSYEQYF.

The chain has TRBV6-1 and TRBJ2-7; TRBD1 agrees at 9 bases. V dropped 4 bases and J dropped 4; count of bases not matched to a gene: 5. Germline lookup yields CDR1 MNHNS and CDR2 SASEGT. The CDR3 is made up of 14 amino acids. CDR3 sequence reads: CASSASQGAYEQYF. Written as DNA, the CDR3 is TGTGCCAGCAGTGCCTCACAGGGGGCTTACGAGCAGTACTTC.

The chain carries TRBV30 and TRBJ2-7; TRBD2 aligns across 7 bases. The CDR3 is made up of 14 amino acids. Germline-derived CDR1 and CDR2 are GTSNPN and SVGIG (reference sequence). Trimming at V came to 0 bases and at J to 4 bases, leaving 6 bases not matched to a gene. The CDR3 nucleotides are TGTGCCTGGAGTGTGAGTCAGGGAGGGTACGAGCAGTACTTC. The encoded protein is CAWSVSQGGYEQYF.

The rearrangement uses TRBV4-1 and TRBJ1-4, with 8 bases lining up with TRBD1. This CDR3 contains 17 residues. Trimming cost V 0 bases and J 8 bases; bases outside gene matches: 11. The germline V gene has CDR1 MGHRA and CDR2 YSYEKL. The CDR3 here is CASSQDIPGGMKEKLFF. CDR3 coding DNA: TGCGCCAGCAGCCAAGATATTCCAGGGGGCATGAAGGAAAAACTGTTTTTT.

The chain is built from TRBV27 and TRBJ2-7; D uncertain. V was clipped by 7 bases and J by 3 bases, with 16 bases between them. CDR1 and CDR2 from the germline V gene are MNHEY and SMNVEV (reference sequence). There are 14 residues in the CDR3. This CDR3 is CASTLRPGGYEQYF. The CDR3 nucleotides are TGTGCCAGCACCCTCCGACCGGGTGGCTACGAGCAGTACTTC.

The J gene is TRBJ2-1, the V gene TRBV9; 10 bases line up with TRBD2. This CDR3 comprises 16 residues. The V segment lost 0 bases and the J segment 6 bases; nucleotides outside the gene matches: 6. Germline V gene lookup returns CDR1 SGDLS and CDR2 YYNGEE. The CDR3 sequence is CASSVVASGSVNEQFF. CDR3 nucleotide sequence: TGTGCCAGCAGCGTAGTGGCTAGCGGGAGCGTCAATGAGCAGTTCTTC.

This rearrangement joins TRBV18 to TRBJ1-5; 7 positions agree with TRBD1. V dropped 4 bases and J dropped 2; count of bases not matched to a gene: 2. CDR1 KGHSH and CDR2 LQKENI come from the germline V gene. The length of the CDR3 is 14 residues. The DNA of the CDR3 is TGTGCCAGCTCACGCAGGGGGGGCAATCAGCCCCAGCATTTT. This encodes CASSRRGGNQPQHF.

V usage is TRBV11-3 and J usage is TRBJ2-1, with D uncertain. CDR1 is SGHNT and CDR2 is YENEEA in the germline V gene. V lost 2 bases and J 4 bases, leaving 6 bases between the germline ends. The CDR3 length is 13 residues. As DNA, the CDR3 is TGTGCCAGCAGCTTATTAGAGTACAATGAGCAGTTCTTC. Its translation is CASSLLEYNEQFF.

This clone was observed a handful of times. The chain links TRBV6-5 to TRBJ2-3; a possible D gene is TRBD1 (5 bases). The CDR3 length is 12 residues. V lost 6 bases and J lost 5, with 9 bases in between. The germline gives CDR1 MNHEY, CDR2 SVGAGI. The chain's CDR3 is CASSSTGDTQYF. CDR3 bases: TGTGCCAGCAGCTCAACAGGAGATACGCAGTATTTT.

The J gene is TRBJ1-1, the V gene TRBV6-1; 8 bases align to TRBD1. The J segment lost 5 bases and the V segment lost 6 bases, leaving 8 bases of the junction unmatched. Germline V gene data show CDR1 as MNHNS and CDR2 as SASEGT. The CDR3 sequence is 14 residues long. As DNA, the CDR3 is TGTGCCAGCAGGGTCGACAGGGGAACGACTGAAGCTTTCTTT. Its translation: CASRVDRGTTEAFF.

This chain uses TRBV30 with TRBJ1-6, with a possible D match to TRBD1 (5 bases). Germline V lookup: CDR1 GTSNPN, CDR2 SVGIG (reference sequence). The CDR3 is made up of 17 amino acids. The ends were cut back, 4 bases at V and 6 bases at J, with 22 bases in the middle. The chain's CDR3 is CAWKRSGGAAFNSPLHF. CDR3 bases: TGTGCCTGGAAAAGGAGTGGAGGGGCCGCCTTTAATTCACCCCTCCACTTT.

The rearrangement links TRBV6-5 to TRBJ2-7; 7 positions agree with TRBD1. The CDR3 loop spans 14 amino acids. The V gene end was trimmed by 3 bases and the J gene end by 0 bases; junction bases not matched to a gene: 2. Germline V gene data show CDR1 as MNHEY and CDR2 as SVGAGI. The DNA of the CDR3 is TGTGCCAGCAGTTATACAGGGGACTCCTACGAGCAGTACTTC. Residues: CASSYTGDSYEQYF.

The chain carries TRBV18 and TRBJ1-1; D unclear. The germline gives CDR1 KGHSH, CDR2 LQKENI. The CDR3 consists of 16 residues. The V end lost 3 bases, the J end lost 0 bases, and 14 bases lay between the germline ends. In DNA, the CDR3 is TGTGCCAGCTCACCCCTTTCAGGTTCTATGAACACTGAAGCTTTCTTT. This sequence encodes CASSPLSGSMNTEAFF.

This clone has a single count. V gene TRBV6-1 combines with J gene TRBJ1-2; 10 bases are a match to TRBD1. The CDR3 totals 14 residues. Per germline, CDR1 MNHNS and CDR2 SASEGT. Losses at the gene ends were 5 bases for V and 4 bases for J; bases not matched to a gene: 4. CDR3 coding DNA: TGTGCCAGCAGTCTGGACAGGGGGTTCTATGGCTACACCTTC. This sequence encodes CASSLDRGFYGYTF.

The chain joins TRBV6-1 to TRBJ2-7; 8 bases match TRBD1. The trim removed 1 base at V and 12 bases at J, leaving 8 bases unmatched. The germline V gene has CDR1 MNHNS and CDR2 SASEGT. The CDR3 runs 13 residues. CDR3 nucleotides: TGTGCCAGCAGTGAAGAAGGACAGGGAGTTCTGTACTTC. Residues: CASSEEGQGVLYF.

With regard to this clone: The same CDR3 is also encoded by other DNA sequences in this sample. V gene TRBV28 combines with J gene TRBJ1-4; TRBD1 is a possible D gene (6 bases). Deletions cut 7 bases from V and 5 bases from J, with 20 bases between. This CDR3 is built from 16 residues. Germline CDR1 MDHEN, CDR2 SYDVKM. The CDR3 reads CASTLGRGGRNEKLFF. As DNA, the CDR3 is TGTGCCAGCACCCTCGGTCGGGGGGGCCGAAATGAAAAACTGTTTTTT.